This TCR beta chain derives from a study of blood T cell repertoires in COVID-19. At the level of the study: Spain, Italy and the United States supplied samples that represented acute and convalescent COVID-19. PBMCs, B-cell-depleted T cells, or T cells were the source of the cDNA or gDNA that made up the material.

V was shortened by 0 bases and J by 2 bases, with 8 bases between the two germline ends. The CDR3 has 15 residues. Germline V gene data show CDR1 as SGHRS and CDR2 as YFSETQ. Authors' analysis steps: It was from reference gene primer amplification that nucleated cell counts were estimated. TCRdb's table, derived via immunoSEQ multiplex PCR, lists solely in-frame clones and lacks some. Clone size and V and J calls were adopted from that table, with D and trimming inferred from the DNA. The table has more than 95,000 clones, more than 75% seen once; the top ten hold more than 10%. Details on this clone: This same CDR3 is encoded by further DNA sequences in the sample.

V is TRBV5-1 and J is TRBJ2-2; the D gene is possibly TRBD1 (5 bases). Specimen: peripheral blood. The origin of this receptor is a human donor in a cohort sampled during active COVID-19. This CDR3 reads CASSLGQTNTGELFF. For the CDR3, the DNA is TGCGCCAGCAGCTTGGGACAGACCAACACCGGGGAGCTGTTTTTT.